This paragraph covers one TCR beta chain sequence. Its target is unknown. This sample stems from a study of CD8 T cells in Susac syndrome. Study results and limitations: The TCR sequencing and HLA analysis in the study involved a relatively small number of individuals, as the study acknowledged.

The V gene lost 3 bases and the J gene lost 4 bases, with 18 bases spanning the gap. The germline V gene encodes CDR1 SGHTA and CDR2 FQGNSA. The CDR3 sequence is 16 residues long. Reverse transcription of roughly 0.5 to 1 ug RNA was carried out with random hexamers. The CDR3 of TCR beta was amplified by immunoSEQ multiplex PCR across 54 Vbeta and 13 Jbeta. MiXCR, run by TCRdb on the immunoSEQ multiplex PCR reads, gives a single entry per CDR3 protein. The sample holds about 300,000 distinct CDR3 sequences, 89% seen once. The multiple sclerosis controls, all treatment-naive patients, had relapsing-remitting disease that was stable or active. TEMRA cells were enriched by FACS, while CD8+ and CD4+ T cells were obtained through a negative isolation that was performed magnetically.

Sequencing input: CD8+ T cells from PBMCs. The sequence came from a human donor with multiple sclerosis. This rearrangement joins TRBV7-2 to TRBJ2-5; no firm D call. The CDR3, as DNA: TGTGCCAGCAGCTTTAGTGGGGTCGCCATGGGAGAGACCCAGTACTTC. Its protein is CASSFSGVAMGETQYF.